These 6 T cell receptor beta chains were sequenced from one sample in a study of cytomegalovirus exposure and HLA in healthy donors. The PCR had 60 Vbeta and 13 Jbeta primers. TCRdb keeps only in-frame clones here, not all; method: immunoSEQ multiplex PCR. The sample lists under 200,000 clones; 82% were seen once. The sample was PBMCs. The origin of the receptors is a woman aged 45-59 years in good health and CMV-seronegative.

CDR3 region: CASQLGLAVFYEQYF. The CDR3 DNA reads as TGTGCCAGCCAGCTCGGTCTAGCGGTTTTCTACGAGCAGTACTTC. This chain uses TRBV7-2 with TRBJ2-7; 7 bases are a match to TRBD2. The CDR3 covers 15 residues. The germline V gene has CDR1 SGHTA and CDR2 FQGNSA. The trim removed 8 bases at V and 3 bases at J, leaving 13 bases unmatched.

This clone was observed a single time. The chain links TRBV19 to TRBJ2-2, with D unclear. The CDR3 extends over 13 amino acids. V dropped 3 bases and J dropped 8 bases, with 10 bases sitting between them. Germline V gene data show CDR1 as LNHDA and CDR2 as SQIVND (reference sequence). CDR3 nucleotide sequence: TGTGCCAGTAGTATTCCCCCCACTGGGGAGCTGTTTTTT. Amino acid sequence: CASSIPPTGELFF.

In its sample, this clone was seen once. One junction end disagrees with the germline gene, perhaps due to a read error. The chain combines TRBV7-7 with TRBJ2-7; no definite D call. Germline V lookup: CDR1 SSHAT, CDR2 FNYEAQ (reference sequence). CDR3 length: 13 amino acids. The CDR3 DNA reads as TGTGCTAGCAGCTTAAGTAGCTCCTACGAGCAGTACTTC. Its translation is CASSLSSSYEQYF.

Worth noting for this clone: At one boundary the junction diverges from the germline segment, which might be a read error. The V gene is TRBV9, the J gene TRBJ2-5; D is possibly TRBD1 (6 bases). This CDR3 is built from 15 residues. The germline V gene encodes CDR1 SGDLS and CDR2 YYNGEE. For the CDR3, the DNA is TGTGCTAGCACTCGAGGGGGAAGTTGGCAAGAGACCCAGTACTTC. Translation gives CASTRGGSWQETQYF.

This clone has only a few counts. The J gene is TRBJ2-2, the V gene TRBV18, with 7 bases aligning to TRBD1. The CDR3 is made up of 14 amino acids. The V gene's germline CDR1 is KGHSH and CDR2 LQKENI. J lost 7 bases, V lost 3 bases, and 5 bases had no gene match. CDR3 in DNA: TGTGCCAGCTCACCCACCGGGACAGACGGGGAGCTGTTTTTT. This sequence encodes CASSPTGTDGELFF.

The J gene is TRBJ2-5, the V gene TRBV7-2; TRBD2 aligns across 8 bases. Trimming removed 0 bases from V and 5 bases from J; junction bases left unmatched: 11. The length of the CDR3 is 17 residues. The germline gives CDR1 SGHTA, CDR2 FQGNSA. CDR3 in DNA: TGTGCCAGCAGCTTAGCGACTCTTTCGGGCGGGGGGGAGACCCAGTACTTC. It yields the protein CASSLATLSGGGETQYF.